These 30 T cell receptor beta chains were all obtained from the same sample, sequenced in a study of OX40 agonist ivuxolimab in advanced cancers. Produced via immunoSEQ multiplex PCR; TCRdb's table is partial and in-frame only. The sample holds 70,000 or so clones; about 89% are singletons and the top ten take 0.6% to 0.8%. Here the sequenced sample was CD4+ or CD8+ T cells sorted from blood, taken in a trial of the OX40 agonist ivuxolimab. All receptors derive from an adult with an advanced solid tumor such as melanoma, head and neck, liver or kidney cancer.

The V call is TRBV5-1, the J call TRBJ2-1, with TRBD2 matching 8 bases. This CDR3 contains 15 residues. Germline lookup yields CDR1 SGHRS and CDR2 YFSETQ. With 2 bases clipped from V and 8 bases from J, the junction kept 9 bases outside the gene matches. CDR3 sequence reads: CASSFRGSGGYEQFF. The CDR3 bases are TGCGCCAGCAGCTTTCGGGGCAGCGGGGGCTATGAGCAGTTCTTC.

The rearrangement links TRBV7-2 to TRBJ2-5, with 9 bases aligning to TRBD2. This CDR3 has 15 amino acids. Germline trimming cut 4 bases from V and 4 bases from J; bases unmatched to any gene: 7. CDR1 is SGHTA and CDR2 is FQGNSA in the germline V gene. The CDR3 coding sequence is TGTGCCAGCAGCTGGCCGGGACTAGCCGTAGAGACCCAGTACTTC. Its translation: CASSWPGLAVETQYF. The whole variable domain, filled in from reference TRBV7-2 and TRBJ2-5, reads GAGVSQSPSNKVTEKGKDVELRCDPISGHTALYWYRQSLGQGLEFLIYFQGNSAPDKSGLPSDRFSAERTGGSVSTLTIQRTQQEDSAVYLCASSWPGLAVETQYFGPGTRLLVL.

V usage is TRBV5-1 and J usage is TRBJ1-1, with 8 nucleotides matching TRBD1. With 0 bases clipped from V and 5 bases from J, the junction kept 9 bases outside the gene matches. The CDR3 length is 16 residues. CDR1 and CDR2 (germline): SGHRS, YFSETQ. For the CDR3, the DNA is TGCGCCAGCAGCTTGGTTCAGGGGGCGCATTGGACTGAAGCTTTCTTT. It codes for CASSLVQGAHWTEAFF.

The chain recombines TRBV4-1 with TRBJ2-7; D is ambiguous. Germline V gene sequence: CDR1 MGHRA, CDR2 YSYEKL. This CDR3 contains 13 residues. Trimming shortened V by 3 bases and J by 4 bases, and 10 bases separated the two germline ends. CDR3 in DNA: TGCGCCAGCAGCCAGGCGATTCGGTACGAGCAGTACTTC. Encoded protein: CASSQAIRYEQYF.

J is TRBJ1-1 and V is TRBV7-6, with TRBD1 matching over 7 bases. Unmatched junction bases numbered 6, after V lost 4 bases and J lost 4 bases. This CDR3 is 14 amino acids long. The germline gives CDR1 SGHVS, CDR2 FNYEAQ. In nucleotides, the CDR3 is TGTGCCAGCAGCTCGGGACAGTTGGGCACTGAAGCTTTCTTT. It is translated as CASSSGQLGTEAFF.

The rearrangement links TRBV28 to TRBJ1-2, with a weak D call TRBD1 (5 bases). This CDR3 spans 15 amino acids. Looked up from germline, CDR1 is MDHEN and CDR2 is SYDVKM. Between the trimmed V and J ends, which lost 6 bases and 8 bases, there was a span of 22 bases. In nucleotides, the CDR3 is TGTGCCAGCAGCCTCCGCGGGGGTTTCGGGGGAGGCTACACCTTC. Translating gives CASSLRGGFGGGYTF.

The rearrangement joins TRBV15 to TRBJ2-1, with 7 nucleotides matching TRBD2. This CDR3 is 15 amino acids long. The trim removed 0 bases at V and 5 bases at J, leaving 4 bases unmatched. CDR1 and CDR2 (germline): LNHNV, YYDKDF (reference sequence). CDR3 region: CATSRDLAVDNEQFF. The DNA for the CDR3 is TGTGCCACCAGCAGAGACCTAGCGGTAGACAATGAGCAGTTCTTC.

The V and J genes are TRBV7-2 and TRBJ1-3, with D tentatively TRBD1 (5 bases). Trimming stripped 3 bases from V and 1 base from J, with 13 bases between. Germline V gene sequence: CDR1 SGHTA, CDR2 FQGNSA. The CDR3 has 16 amino acids. This CDR3 reads CASSLREGLSGNTIYF. The DNA for the CDR3 is TGTGCCAGCAGCTTGAGGGAGGGGTTGTCTGGAAACACCATATATTTT.

The chain combines TRBV7-9 with TRBJ2-6; 10 bases fit TRBD1. Germline CDR1 SEHNR, CDR2 FQNEAQ (reference sequence). V lost 8 bases and J lost 2; bases outside the gene matches: 9. The CDR3 is 17 amino acids. Written as DNA, the CDR3 is TGTGCCAGCTCAGGGGGACAGGGGAGCACTGGGGCCAACGTCCTGACTTTC. Residues: CASSGGQGSTGANVLTF.

This clone was counted between two and nine times. V gene TRBV30 combines with J gene TRBJ1-1; 7 bases match TRBD1. Germline CDR1 GTSNPN, CDR2 SVGIG (reference sequence). The CDR3 sequence is 13 residues long. The trim removed 2 bases at V and 1 base at J, leaving 1 base unmatched. DNA for the CDR3: TGTGCCTGGAGTTACAGGGGGAACACTGAAGCTTTCTTT. Protein: CAWSYRGNTEAFF.

DNA for the CDR3: TGTGCCAGCAGTTACTGGTCCACCACCGGGGAGCTGTTTTTT. Translation: CASSYWSTTGELFF. J is TRBJ2-2 and V is TRBV6-5; D unclear. The germline CDR1 and CDR2 sequences are MNHEY and SVGAGI. This CDR3 region has 14 residues. V lost 1 base to trimming and J lost 4 bases, with 7 bases between them.

The chain is built from TRBV2 and TRBJ1-1; TRBD1 is a possible D gene (5 bases). The V gene lost 4 bases and the J gene lost 3 bases, with 9 bases spanning the gap. The CDR3 loop spans 13 amino acids. Germline CDR1 reads SNHLY; CDR2 reads FYNNEI. CDR3 residues: CASSADTDTEAFF. DNA of the CDR3: TGTGCCAGCAGTGCGGACACGGACACTGAAGCTTTCTTT.

The CDR3, as DNA: TGTGCCAGCACAGGGGCTAATCAGCCCCAGCATTTT. It encodes CASTGANQPQHF. The chain recombines TRBV2 with TRBJ1-5; maybe TRBD1 (6 bases). Germline CDR1 SNHLY, CDR2 FYNNEI. The CDR3 runs 12 residues. The V gene lost 7 bases and the J gene lost 4 bases, with 8 bases spanning the gap.

This chain's CDR3 is CASSLEGLGYNEQFF. Written as DNA, the CDR3 is TGTGCCAGCAGCTTAGAGGGACTAGGCTACAATGAGCAGTTCTTC. V and J are TRBV11-2 and TRBJ2-1; 8 bases are a match to TRBD2. CDR1 SGHAT and CDR2 FQNNGV come from the germline V gene. The CDR3 spans 15 residues. V was clipped by 0 bases and J by 3 bases; unmatched bases: 1.

The genes are TRBV7-2 and TRBJ2-5; D remains unclear. The CDR3 totals 14 residues. The germline V and J ends were trimmed by 1 base and 1 base, with 7 bases remaining between them. Germline CDR1 reads SGHTA; CDR2 reads FQGNSA. The chain's CDR3 is CASSLGHTQETQYF. The DNA of the CDR3 is TGTGCCAGCAGCTTAGGACACACCCAAGAGACCCAGTACTTC.

V and J are TRBV11-2 and TRBJ2-3; TRBD2 might be the D (5 bases). V was shortened by 5 bases and J by 4 bases, with 13 bases between the two germline ends. CDR1 is SGHAT, CDR2 FQNNGV, per germline. This CDR3 region has 14 residues. The CDR3 nucleotides read TGTGCCAGCAGCCGGGAACTCCCCCCAGATACGCAGTATTTT. Its translation: CASSRELPPDTQYF.

There are a few counts of this clone. The J gene is TRBJ1-5, the V gene TRBV4-1, with D possibly TRBD1 on 5 matching bases. CDR3 length: 16 residues. The germline gives CDR1 MGHRA, CDR2 YSYEKL. The ends were cut back, 1 base at V and 2 bases at J, with 12 bases in the middle. CDR3 sequence reads: CASSQGGASRNQPQHF. CDR3 bases: TGCGCCAGCAGCCAAGGAGGGGCGAGCCGCAATCAGCCCCAGCATTTT.

CDR3 amino acids: CASPGGLGEQYF. Written as DNA, the CDR3 is TGTGCCAGCCCCGGGGGGTTAGGGGAGCAGTACTTC. This rearrangement joins TRBV28 to TRBJ2-7, with 7 bases lining up with TRBD2. With V trimmed by 8 bases and J by 7 bases, 8 bases remained unmatched. CDR1 MDHEN and CDR2 SYDVKM come from the germline V gene. This CDR3 has 12 residues.

This sequence joins TRBV28 and TRBJ1-5; 9 positions match TRBD1. Germline CDR1 reads MDHEN; CDR2 reads SYDVKM. The CDR3 length is 18 residues. The junction had 11 bases not matched to a gene; V was cut back by 5 bases and J by 0 bases. CDR3 region: CASSPRDRVRGSNQPQHF. The CDR3, as DNA: TGTGCCAGCAGTCCCCGGGACAGGGTGAGGGGTAGCAATCAGCCCCAGCATTTT.

The J gene is TRBJ1-1, the V gene TRBV4-3; no firm D call. V was cut by 0 bases and J by 8 bases, with 10 bases left in between. This CDR3 contains 13 residues. CDR1 is LGHNA and CDR2 is YSLEER in the germline V gene. CDR3 sequence: CASSQDWVSEAFF. DNA for the CDR3: TGCGCCAGCAGCCAAGATTGGGTATCAGAAGCTTTCTTT.

The J gene is TRBJ2-6, the V gene TRBV9; no clear D gene. V lost 0 bases and J lost 3, with 7 bases in between. The CDR3 has 15 amino acids. Germline V CDR1 and CDR2: SGDLS, YYNGEE. CDR3 region: CASSVGGLGANVLTF. The CDR3 DNA follows: TGTGCCAGCAGCGTAGGTGGGCTTGGGGCCAACGTCCTGACTTTC.

The V and J genes are TRBV15 and TRBJ1-5; TRBD1 might be the D (5 bases). Trimming cost V 1 base and J 7 bases, with 17 bases left between them. This CDR3 spans 16 amino acids. Per germline, CDR1 LNHNV and CDR2 YYDKDF (reference sequence). CDR3 amino acids: CATSRVTGRQGQPQHF. The DNA for the CDR3 is TGTGCCACCAGCAGAGTAACCGGAAGGCAGGGACAGCCCCAGCATTTT.

This clone was detected only once. This chain uses TRBV6-4 with TRBJ1-2, with a possible D match to TRBD1 (5 bases). Deletions cut 10 bases from V and 6 bases from J, with 12 bases between. The germline CDR1 and CDR2 sequences are MRHNA and SNTAGT. The CDR3 is 11 residues long. The CDR3 sequence is CATRAGDGYTF. Written as DNA, the CDR3 is TGTGCCACGAGGGCGGGGGATGGCTACACCTTC.

In its sample, this clone was seen once. The chain couples TRBV19 to TRBJ1-4; D is undetermined. Germline V gives CDR1 LNHDA, CDR2 SQIVND (reference sequence). The V end was cut by 4 bases, the J end by 0 bases, with 15 bases between. The CDR3 is made up of 17 amino acids. CDR3 in amino acids: CASSKRTDPTTNEKLFF. CDR3 in DNA: TGTGCCAGTAGTAAGAGAACCGACCCAACAACTAATGAAAAACTGTTTTTT.

The CDR3 loop is CASPRQGDNEKLFF. The CDR3 DNA is TGTGCCAGCCCGAGACAGGGCGATAATGAAAAACTGTTTTTT. V and J are TRBV18 and TRBJ1-4; 7 positions agree with TRBD1. In germline, CDR1 is KGHSH, CDR2 LQKENI. This CDR3 contains 14 residues. V trimming: 8 bases; J trimming: 4 bases; junction bases outside the gene matches: 7.

The chain employs TRBV15 and TRBJ2-2; D is undetermined. The CDR3 runs to 15 residues. Trimming took 0 bases from V and 5 from J, leaving 10 bases between them. Germline values: CDR1 LNHNV, CDR2 YYDKDF (reference sequence). The CDR3 coding sequence is TGTGCCACCAGCAGAGATAAAACCGAGACCGGGGAGCTGTTTTTT. It is translated as CATSRDKTETGELFF.

CDR3 DNA: TGTGCCAGCAGTCCAGGGATAACTAATGAAAAACTGTTTTTT. Its protein product is CASSPGITNEKLFF. The chain recombines TRBV6-5 with TRBJ1-4, with D perhaps TRBD1 (5 bases). Germline-derived CDR1 and CDR2 are MNHEY and SVGAGI. V was shortened by 5 bases and J by 1 base, with 8 bases between the two germline ends. The CDR3 has 14 residues.

The rearrangement joins TRBV5-4 to TRBJ2-1, with TRBD2 identical over 7 bases. This CDR3 has 13 residues. In germline, CDR1 is SGHNT, CDR2 YYREEE (reference sequence). Trimming cost V 4 bases and J 2 bases; bases outside gene matches: 0. The CDR3 region has the DNA TGTGCCAGCAGCGGGGGGGCCTACAATGAGCAGTTCTTC. This encodes CASSGGAYNEQFF.

V usage is TRBV21-1 and J usage is TRBJ2-3. TRBV21-1 is annotated as a pseudogene. This CDR3 region has 13 residues. The CDR3 loop is CATGRAFADTQYF. CDR3 nucleotide sequence: TGTGCCACCGGAAGGGCTTTCGCAGATACGCAGTATTTT.

This clone was seen a few times. The chain links TRBV29-1 to TRBJ2-1; perhaps TRBD1 as D (6 bases). The CDR3 length is 12 residues. The germline V gene encodes CDR1 SQVTM and CDR2 ANQGSEA. Trimming took off 8 bases at V and 3 bases at J, with 11 bases between the two ends. For the CDR3, the DNA is TGCAGCACTCAACAGGGCTACAATGAGCAGTTCTTC. It encodes CSTQQGYNEQFF.